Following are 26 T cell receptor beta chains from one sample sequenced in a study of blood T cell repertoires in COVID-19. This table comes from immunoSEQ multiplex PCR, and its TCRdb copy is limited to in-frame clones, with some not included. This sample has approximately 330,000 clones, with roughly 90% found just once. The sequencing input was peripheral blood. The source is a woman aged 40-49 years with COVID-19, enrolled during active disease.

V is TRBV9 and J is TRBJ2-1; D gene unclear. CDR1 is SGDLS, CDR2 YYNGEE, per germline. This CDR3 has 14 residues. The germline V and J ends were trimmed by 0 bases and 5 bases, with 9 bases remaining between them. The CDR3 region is CASSVVAAHNEQFF. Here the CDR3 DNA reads TGTGCCAGCAGCGTAGTGGCGGCCCACAATGAGCAGTTCTTC.

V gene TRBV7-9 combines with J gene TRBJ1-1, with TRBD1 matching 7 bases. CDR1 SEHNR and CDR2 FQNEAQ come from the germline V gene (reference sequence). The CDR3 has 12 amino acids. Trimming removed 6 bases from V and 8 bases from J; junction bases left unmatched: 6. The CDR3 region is CASSKQGNEAFF. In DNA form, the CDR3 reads TGTGCCAGCAGTAAACAGGGGAACGAAGCTTTCTTT.

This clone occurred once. CDR3 in amino acids: CASSVAAGEIAGELFF. The CDR3 nucleotides are TGTGCCAGCAGCGTAGCGGCGGGGGAAATTGCCGGGGAGCTGTTTTTT. V usage is TRBV9 and J usage is TRBJ2-2; 7 positions match TRBD2. CDR1 SGDLS and CDR2 YYNGEE come from the germline V gene. The CDR3 extends over 16 amino acids. The V and J ends lost 0 bases and 6 bases, in that order; junction bases with no gene match: 8. Full variable domain (rest looked up from reference TRBV9 and TRBJ2-2): DSGVTQTPKHLITATGQRVTLRCSPRSGDLSVYWYQQSLDQGLQFLIQYYNGEERAKGNILERFSAQQFPDLHSELNLSSLELGDSALYFCASSVAAGEIAGELFFGEGSRLTVL.

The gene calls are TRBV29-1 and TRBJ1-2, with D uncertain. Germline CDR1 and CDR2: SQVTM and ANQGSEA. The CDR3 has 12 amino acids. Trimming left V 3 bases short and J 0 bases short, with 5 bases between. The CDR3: CSVDRANYGYTF. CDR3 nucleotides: TGCAGCGTTGATCGAGCTAACTATGGCTACACCTTC.

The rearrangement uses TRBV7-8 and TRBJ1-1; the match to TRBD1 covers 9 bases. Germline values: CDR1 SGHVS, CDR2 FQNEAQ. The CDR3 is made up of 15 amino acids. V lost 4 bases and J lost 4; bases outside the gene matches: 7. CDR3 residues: CASSSTGGLVTEAFF. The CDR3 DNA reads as TGTGCCAGCAGCTCCACAGGGGGCTTGGTCACTGAAGCTTTCTTT.

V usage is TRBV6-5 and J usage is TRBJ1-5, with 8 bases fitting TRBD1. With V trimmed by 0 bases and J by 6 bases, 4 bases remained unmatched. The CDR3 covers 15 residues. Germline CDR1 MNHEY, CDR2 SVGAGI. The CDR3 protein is CASSYSIGQGQPQHF. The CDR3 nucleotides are TGTGCCAGCAGTTACTCGATCGGACAGGGTCAGCCCCAGCATTTT.

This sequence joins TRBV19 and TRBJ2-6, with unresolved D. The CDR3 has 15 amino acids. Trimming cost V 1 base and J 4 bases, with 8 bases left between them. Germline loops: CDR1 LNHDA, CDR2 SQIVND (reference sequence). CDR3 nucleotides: TGTGCCAGTAGTATAGTCCTCCCGGGGGCCAACGTCCTGACTTTC. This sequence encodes CASSIVLPGANVLTF. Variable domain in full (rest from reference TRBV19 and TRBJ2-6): DGGITQSPKYLFRKEGQNVTLSCEQNLNHDAMYWYRQDPGQGLRLIYYSQIVNDFQKGDIAEGYSVSREKKESFPLTVTSAQKNPTAFYLCASSIVLPGANVLTFGAGSRLTVL.

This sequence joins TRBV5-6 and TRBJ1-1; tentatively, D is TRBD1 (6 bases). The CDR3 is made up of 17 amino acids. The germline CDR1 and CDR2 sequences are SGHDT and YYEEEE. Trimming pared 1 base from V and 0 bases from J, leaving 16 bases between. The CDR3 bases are TGTGCCAGCAGCTTGTTAGGGGGAGTCGTCATGAACACTGAAGCTTTCTTT. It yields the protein CASSLLGGVVMNTEAFF.

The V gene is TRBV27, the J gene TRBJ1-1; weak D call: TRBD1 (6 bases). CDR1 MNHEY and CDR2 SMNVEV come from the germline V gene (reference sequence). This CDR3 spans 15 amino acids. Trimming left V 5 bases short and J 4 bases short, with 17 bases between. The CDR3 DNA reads TGTGCCAGCAGTCCCTACAGGGAACGTGCCACTGAAGCTTTCTTT. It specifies CASSPYRERATEAFF.

The DNA for the CDR3 is TGTGCCAGCAGCAACAGGGGAATCTATGGCTACACCTTC. It specifies CASSNRGIYGYTF. This chain joins TRBV6-5 and TRBJ1-2; 7 bases map to TRBD1. The trim removed 6 bases at V and 4 bases at J, leaving 5 bases unmatched. The CDR3 consists of 13 residues. CDR1 is MNHEY and CDR2 is SVGAGI in the germline V gene.

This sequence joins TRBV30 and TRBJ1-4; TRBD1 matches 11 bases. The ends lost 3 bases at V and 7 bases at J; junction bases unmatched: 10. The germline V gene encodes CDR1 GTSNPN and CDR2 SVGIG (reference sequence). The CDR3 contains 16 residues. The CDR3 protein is CAWSLNGGQGVEKLFF. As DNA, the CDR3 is TGTGCCTGGAGCCTAAATGGGGGACAGGGGGTTGAAAAACTGTTTTTT. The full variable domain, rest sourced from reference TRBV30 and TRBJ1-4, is SQTIHQWPATLVQPVGSPLSLECTVEGTSNPNLYWYRQAAGRGLQLLFYSVGIGQISSEVPQNLSASRPQDRQFILSSKKLLLSDSGFYLCAWSLNGGQGVEKLFFGSGTQLSVL.

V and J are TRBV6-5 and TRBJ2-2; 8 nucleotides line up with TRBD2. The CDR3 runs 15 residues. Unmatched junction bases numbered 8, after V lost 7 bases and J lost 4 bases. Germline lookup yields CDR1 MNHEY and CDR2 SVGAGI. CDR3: CASTREGPGTGELFF. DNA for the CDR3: TGTGCCAGCACCCGGGAGGGCCCTGGCACCGGGGAGCTGTTTTTT.

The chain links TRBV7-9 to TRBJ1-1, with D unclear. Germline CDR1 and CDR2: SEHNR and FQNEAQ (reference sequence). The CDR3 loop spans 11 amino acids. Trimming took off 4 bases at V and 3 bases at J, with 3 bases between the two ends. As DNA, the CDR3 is TGTGCCAGCAGCTCCGACACTGAAGCTTTCTTT. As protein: CASSSDTEAFF.

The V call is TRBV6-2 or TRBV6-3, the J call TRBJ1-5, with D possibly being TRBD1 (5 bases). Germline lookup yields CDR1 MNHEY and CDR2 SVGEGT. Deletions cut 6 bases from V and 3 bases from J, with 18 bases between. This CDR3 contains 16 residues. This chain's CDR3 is CASSSRGSGYNQPQHF. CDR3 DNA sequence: TGTGCCAGCAGCTCTAGGGGTTCAGGGTACAATCAGCCCCAGCATTTT.

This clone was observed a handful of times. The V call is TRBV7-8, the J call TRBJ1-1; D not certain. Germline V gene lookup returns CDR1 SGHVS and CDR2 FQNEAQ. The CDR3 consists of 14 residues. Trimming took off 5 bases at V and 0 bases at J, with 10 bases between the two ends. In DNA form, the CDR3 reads TGTGCCAGCAGCCCGCGGTCTATGAACACTGAAGCTTTCTTT. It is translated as CASSPRSMNTEAFF.

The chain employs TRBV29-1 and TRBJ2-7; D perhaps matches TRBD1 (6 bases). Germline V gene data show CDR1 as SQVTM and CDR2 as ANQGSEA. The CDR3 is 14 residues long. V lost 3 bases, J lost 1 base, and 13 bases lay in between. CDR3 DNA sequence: TGCAGCGTTGATAAGGGACACCCGTCCTACGAGCAGTACTTC. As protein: CSVDKGHPSYEQYF.

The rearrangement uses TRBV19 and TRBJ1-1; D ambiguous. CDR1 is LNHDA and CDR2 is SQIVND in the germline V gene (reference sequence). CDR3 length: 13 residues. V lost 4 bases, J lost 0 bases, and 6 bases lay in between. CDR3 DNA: TGTGCCAGTAGTACCCAGATGAACACTGAAGCTTTCTTT. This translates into CASSTQMNTEAFF.

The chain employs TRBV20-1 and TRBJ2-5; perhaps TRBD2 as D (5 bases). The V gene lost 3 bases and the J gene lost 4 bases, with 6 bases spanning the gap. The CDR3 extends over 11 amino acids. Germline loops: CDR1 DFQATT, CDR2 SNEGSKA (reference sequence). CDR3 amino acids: CSARDLETQYF. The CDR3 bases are TGCAGTGCTAGGGACTTAGAGACCCAGTACTTC.

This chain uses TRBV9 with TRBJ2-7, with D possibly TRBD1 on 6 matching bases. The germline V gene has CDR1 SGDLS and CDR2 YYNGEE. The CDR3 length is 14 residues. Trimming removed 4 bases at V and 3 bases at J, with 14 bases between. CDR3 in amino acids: CASSPQQGFYEQYF. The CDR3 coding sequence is TGTGCCAGCAGCCCTCAACAGGGATTCTACGAGCAGTACTTC.

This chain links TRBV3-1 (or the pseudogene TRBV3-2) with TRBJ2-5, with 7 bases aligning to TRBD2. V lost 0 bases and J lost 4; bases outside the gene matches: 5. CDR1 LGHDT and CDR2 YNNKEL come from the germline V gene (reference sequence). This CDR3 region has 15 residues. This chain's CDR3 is CASSQDPAGRETQYF. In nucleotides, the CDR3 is TGTGCCAGCAGCCAAGACCCAGCGGGACGAGAGACCCAGTACTTC.

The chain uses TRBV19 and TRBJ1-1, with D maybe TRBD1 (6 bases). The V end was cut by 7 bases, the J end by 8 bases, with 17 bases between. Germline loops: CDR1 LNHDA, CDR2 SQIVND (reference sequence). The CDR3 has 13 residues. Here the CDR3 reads CASTDGGGREAFF. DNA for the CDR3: TGTGCCAGTACCGATGGGGGGGGCAGGGAAGCTTTCTTT.

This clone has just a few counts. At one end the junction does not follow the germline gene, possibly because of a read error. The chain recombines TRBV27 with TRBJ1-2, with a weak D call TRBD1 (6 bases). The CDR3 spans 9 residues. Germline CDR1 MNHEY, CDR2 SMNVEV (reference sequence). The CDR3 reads CASTNGTPF. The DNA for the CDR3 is TGTGCCAGCACCAACGGGACACCCTTC.

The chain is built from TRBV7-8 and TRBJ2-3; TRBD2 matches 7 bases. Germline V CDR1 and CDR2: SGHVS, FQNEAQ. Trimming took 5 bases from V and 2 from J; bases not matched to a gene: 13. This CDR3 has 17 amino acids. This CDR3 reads CASSPYQRLADTDTQYF. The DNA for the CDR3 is TGTGCCAGCAGCCCCTACCAGAGGCTAGCGGACACAGATACGCAGTATTTT.

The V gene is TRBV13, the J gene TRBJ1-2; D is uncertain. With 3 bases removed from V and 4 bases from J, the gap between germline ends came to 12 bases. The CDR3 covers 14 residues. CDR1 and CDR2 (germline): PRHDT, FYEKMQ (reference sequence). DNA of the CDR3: TGTGCCAGCAGCTTGTCCCGGAGATCCTATGGCTACACCTTC. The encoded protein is CASSLSRRSYGYTF.

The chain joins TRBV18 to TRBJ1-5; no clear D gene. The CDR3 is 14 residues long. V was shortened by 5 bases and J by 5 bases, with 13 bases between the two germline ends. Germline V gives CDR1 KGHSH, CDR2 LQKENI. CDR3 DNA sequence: TGTGCCAGCTCAGCCACAGCATCCGATCAGCCCCAGCATTTT. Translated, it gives CASSATASDQPQHF.

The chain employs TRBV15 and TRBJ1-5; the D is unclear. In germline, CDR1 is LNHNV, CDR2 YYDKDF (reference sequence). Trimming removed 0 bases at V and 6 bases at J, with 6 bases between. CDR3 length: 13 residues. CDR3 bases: TGTGCCACCAGCAGAGATGGAGGTCAGCCCCAGCATTTT. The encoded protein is CATSRDGGQPQHF.